This TCR beta chain stems from a study of metastatic and nonmetastatic thyroid tumors. Looking at the study overall: Repertoire comparisons spanned blood and tumor or nodule tissue from malignant and benign thyroid patients. Study-level results: Reports indicated that malignant thyroid tumors showed significantly higher TCR beta diversity than benign nodules did, in blood and tumor.

The CDR3 extends over 14 amino acids. Among the patients, none had received any treatment before thyroid surgery. Study processing details: In papillary thyroid cancer, a distant-metastasis classifier was built using CDR3 differences across clinicopathological groups. MiXCR reprocessed the PCR reads for TCRdb. The V and J calls, along with clone size, are taken from TCRdb and not from the paper's own processing. Of under 95,000 clones listed, 8% to 9.5% were seen once; the top ten hold around 8.5%. Many counts were recorded for this clone. Its antigen is not known. Since a much larger clone is just one base distant, this may be a read error.

The J gene is TRBJ1-2, the V gene TRBV12-3 or TRBV12-4, with D perhaps matching TRBD1 (6 bases). Source material: blood. The sequence was collected from a female donor with papillary thyroid cancer or a benign thyroid nodule (not recorded which). Some clones in this sample may be carry-over from other donors' samples. CDR3 sequence: CAGSTDRILNGYTF. DNA for the CDR3: TGTGCCGGCAGTACAGACAGGATTCTGAATGGCTACACCTTC.